The rows below give T cell receptor beta chains drawn from one sample of a study of CD8+CD57+ T cells in acquired aplastic anemia. TCRdb redid the calling of the reads with MiXCR, one entry per CDR3 protein. The profile shows almost 20,000 distinct CDR3 sequences, 40% of them singletons. The material sequenced was CD8+CD57+ T cells sorted from PBMCs. All receptors derive from a human donor with aplastic anemia. CDR3s include the opening cysteine and the closing phenylalanine or tryptophan. Each record gives: V gene, J gene, clone size, D gene, CDR3 DNA, CDR3 protein. A D gene is named only where the DNA matches it firmly. Expanded clones get a size class; other rows say once, few or many, or leave the size out.

v_call: TRBV12-3/TRBV12-4
j_call: TRBJ1-6
clone_size: few
d_call: NA
cdr3_nt: TGTGCCAGCAGTTTATATGGGGATAATTCACCCCTCCACTTT
cdr3_aa: CASSLYGDNSPLHF

v_call: TRBV12-3/TRBV12-4
j_call: TRBJ2-3
clone_size: few
d_call: NA
cdr3_nt: TGTGCCAGCACGTCCGGGGCCACAGATACGCAGTATTTT
cdr3_aa: CASTSGATDTQYF

v_call: TRBV7-3
j_call: TRBJ2-1
clone_size: NA
d_call: NA
cdr3_nt: TGTGCCAGCAGCTTAGGCATGCAGAATGAGCAGTTCTTC
cdr3_aa: CASSLGMQNEQFF

v_call: TRBV20-1
j_call: TRBJ2-6
clone_size: NA
d_call: NA
cdr3_nt: TGCAGCGTTGCGGGACACAGCAACTCTGGGGCCAACGTCCTGACTTTC
cdr3_aa: CSVAGHSNSGANVLTF

v_call: TRBV15
j_call: TRBJ2-7
clone_size: NA
d_call: TRBD1
cdr3_nt: TGTGCCACCAGCAGAGAGACAGGGGCAGCGACCTACGAGCAGTACTTC
cdr3_aa: CATSRETGAATYEQYF

v_call: TRBV12-3/TRBV12-4
j_call: TRBJ1-1
clone_size: NA
d_call: NA
cdr3_nt: TGTGCCATCACGGTGGGAGTGAACACTGAAGCTTTCTTT
cdr3_aa: CAITVGVNTEAFF

v_call: TRBV15
j_call: TRBJ2-3
clone_size: few
d_call: NA
cdr3_nt: TGTGCCACCAGCAGAGACACCGTAGGGGGTATCACAGATACGCAGTATTTT
cdr3_aa: CATSRDTVGGITDTQYF

v_call: TRBV15
j_call: TRBJ1-5
clone_size: few
d_call: NA
cdr3_nt: TGTGCCACCAGCAGAGTGCCGGGGGGAAATCAGCCCCAGCATTTT
cdr3_aa: CATSRVPGGNQPQHF

v_call: TRBV7-9
j_call: TRBJ1-1
clone_size: few
d_call: NA
cdr3_nt: TGTGCCAGCAGCTTAGGCAGGTACACTGAAGCTTTCTTT
cdr3_aa: CASSLGRYTEAFF

v_call: TRBV2
j_call: TRBJ2-2
clone_size: NA
d_call: NA
cdr3_nt: TGTGCCAGCAGTGCGGTGTGGGGGCGCGGGGCTCCCGGGGAGCTGTTTTTT
cdr3_aa: CASSAVWGRGAPGELFF

v_call: TRBV6-1
j_call: TRBJ1-1
clone_size: NA
d_call: NA
cdr3_nt: TGTGCCAGCAGTGAAGCGCTGTACAGGATGAACACTGAAGCTTTCTTT
cdr3_aa: CASSEALYRMNTEAFF

v_call: TRBV10-3
j_call: TRBJ1-6
clone_size: NA
d_call: NA
cdr3_nt: TGTGCCATTCAGCGGGGGGAGGAACAGGGCTTCTATTCACCCCTCCACTTT
cdr3_aa: CAIQRGEEQGFYSPLHF